The source of this T cell receptor (beta chain) is a study of blood T cell repertoires in COVID-19. About the research overall: Researchers got acute and convalescent COVID-19 samples from the United States, Italy and Spain. PBMCs, B-cell-depleted T cells, or T cells provided the cDNA or gDNA that made up the material.

In germline, CDR1 is LNHDA, CDR2 SQIVND (reference sequence). Trimming took 4 bases from V and 1 from J, leaving 7 bases between them. CDR3 length equals 13 residues. Original handling: Amplification of reference gene primers was used by the study to estimate nucleated cell counts. Libraries were prepared by immunoSEQ multiplex PCR; TCRdb keeps only in-frame clonotypes and omits some of them. V and J calls and clone size are as listed in that table; D and trimming were resolved from the DNA. The repertoire holds about 130,000 clones, with 85% to 90% as singletons. The rearrangement joins TRBV19 to TRBJ1-1; D call uncertain. The sequence derives from a man aged 55 to 70 with active or convalescent COVID-19. The specimen was peripheral blood. The DNA of the CDR3 is TGTGCCAGTAGTAACCGACAGAACACTGAAGCTTTCTTT. Protein product: CASSNRQNTEAFF. Complete variable domain (other parts from reference TRBV19 and TRBJ1-1): DGGITQSPKYLFRKEGQNVTLSCEQNLNHDAMYWYRQDPGQGLRLIYYSQIVNDFQKGDIAEGYSVSREKKESFPLTVTSAQKNPTAFYLCASSNRQNTEAFFGQGTRLTVV.